This T cell receptor beta chain is from a study of blood T cell repertoires in COVID-19. As for the study in general: Acute and convalescent COVID-19 samples came from the United States, Italy and Spain. The analysed material was cDNA or gDNA that came from T cells, B-cell-depleted T cells, or PBMCs.

Original methodology: The authors estimated nucleated cell counts from reference gene primer amplification. Clones were read by immunoSEQ multiplex PCR, and TCRdb kept only the in-frame ones, dropping some. The V and J calls and the clone size are those of that table, but D and trimming were determined from the DNA. The data hold some 240,000 clones, with less than 90% observed a single time. CDR1 is SGHRS, CDR2 YFSETQ, per germline. This CDR3 contains 15 residues. Between the trimmed V and J ends, which lost 4 bases and 3 bases, there was a span of 13 bases. This receptor was identified in a middle-aged woman who had recovered from COVID-19. This rearrangement joins TRBV5-1 to TRBJ1-4; D is perhaps TRBD1 (5 bases). What was sequenced was peripheral blood. CDR3 region: CASSLTGVSNEKLFF. CDR3 sequence (DNA): TGCGCCAGCAGCCTGACGGGGGTATCTAATGAAAAACTGTTTTTT.